Presented here are 15 T cell receptor beta chains from one specimen sequenced in a study of blood T cell repertoires in COVID-19 (dated by TCRdb to the early 2020s). The library was prepared using the immunoSEQ multiplex PCR assay. This immuneACCESS table, as held by TCRdb, lists in-frame sequences with V and J called but not all clones. Of the missing ones, under half trace to an unresolved V gene in checked studies; the others have no known cause. Recorded for this sample are about 26,000 clones; roughly 66% of them occurred a single time. The top ten constitute 7.3% of the sample. Sequencing was performed on peripheral blood. The receptors originated from a man in his sixties with active or convalescent COVID-19.

The gene calls are TRBV29-1 and TRBJ1-4, with D possibly being TRBD1 (6 bases). Germline CDR1 is SQVTM and CDR2 is ANQGSEA. Trimming shortened V by 6 bases and J by 8 bases, and 16 bases separated the two germline ends. The CDR3 spans 13 residues. CDR3 nucleotides: TGCAGCGTGGGGCAGGGGAAGGGGGAAAAACTGTTTTTT. Translated: CSVGQGKGEKLFF.

There are a few counts of this clone. DNA of the CDR3: TGTGCCAGCAGCTCTAGCACGGGTGAGCAGTTCTTC. This encodes CASSSSTGEQFF. This chain uses TRBV11-1 with TRBJ2-1; D is perhaps TRBD2 (5 bases). V gave up 4 bases and J gave up 9 bases, with 10 bases separating them. Germline CDR1 reads SGHAT; CDR2 reads FQDESV (reference sequence). CDR3 size: 12 residues.

This clone was seen just once. The chain uses TRBV30 and TRBJ2-7; D is unresolved. The CDR3 sequence is 14 residues long. Germline CDR1 GTSNPN, CDR2 SVGIG (reference sequence). V was pared by 5 bases and J by 4 bases, with 18 bases between. This chain's CDR3 is CAWHDRRPGYEQYF. DNA for the CDR3: TGTGCCTGGCACGACCGTCGACCAGGTTACGAGCAGTACTTC.

This rearrangement joins TRBV10-2 to TRBJ2-7; the D is unclear. The CDR3 loop spans 13 amino acids. Germline V gene lookup returns CDR1 WSHSY and CDR2 SAAADI. V was pared by 4 bases and J by 3 bases, with 10 bases between. This chain's CDR3 is CASSVDTVYEQYF. Here the CDR3 DNA reads TGCGCCAGCAGTGTGGATACAGTCTACGAGCAGTACTTC.

The J gene is TRBJ1-5, the V gene TRBV7-8, with D hard to call. Germline-derived CDR1 and CDR2 are SGHVS and FQNEAQ. There are 18 residues in the CDR3. Trimming took 3 bases from V and 0 from J, leaving 18 bases between them. The CDR3 sequence: CASSLAVNVFYSNQPQHF. The CDR3 nucleotides are TGTGCCAGCAGCTTGGCAGTAAATGTTTTTTATAGCAATCAGCCCCAGCATTTT. The full variable domain, its missing parts supplied by reference TRBV7-8 and TRBJ1-5, is GAGVSQSPRYKVAKRGQDVALRCDPISGHVSLFWYQQALGQGPEFLTYFQNEAQLDKSGLPSDRFFAERPEGSVSTLKIQRTQQEDSAVYLCASSLAVNVFYSNQPQHFGDGTRLSIL.

The chain has TRBV14 and TRBJ2-4; 7 positions agree with TRBD1. CDR1 SGHDN and CDR2 FVKESK come from the germline V gene. The CDR3 consists of 17 residues. V gave up 4 bases and J gave up 0 bases; unmatched junction bases: 9. CDR3 sequence (DNA): TGTGCCAGCAGCCCCTCGACAGGGATGATAGCCAAAAACATTCAGTACTTC. Residues: CASSPSTGMIAKNIQYF.

This rearrangement joins TRBV11-2 to TRBJ1-3; possible D gene TRBD1, 5 bases. V was cut by 2 bases and J by 8 bases, with 13 bases left in between. The CDR3 consists of 14 residues. Germline-derived CDR1 and CDR2 are SGHAT and FQNNGV. CDR3 loop: CASSLYTGWDTIYF. Here the CDR3 DNA reads TGTGCCAGCAGCTTATACACAGGCTGGGACACCATATATTTT.

V is TRBV5-4 and J is TRBJ2-5; 9 bases are shared with TRBD2. Germline CDR1 is SGHNT and CDR2 is YYREEE (reference sequence). V dropped 1 base and J dropped 2; count of bases not matched to a gene: 3. The CDR3 loop spans 15 amino acids. CDR3 sequence (DNA): TGTGCCAGCAGCTTGCGGCTAGCGGGACAAGAGACCCAGTACTTC. Translation: CASSLRLAGQETQYF.

The chain joins TRBV18 to TRBJ2-2; no reliable D call. Deletions cut 8 bases from V and 0 bases from J, with 16 bases between. CDR1 is KGHSH, CDR2 LQKENI, per germline. This CDR3 has 16 amino acids. The CDR3 nucleotides read TGTGCCAGCCCGCCATCGAGAACTACGAACACCGGGGAGCTGTTTTTT. Protein: CASPPSRTTNTGELFF.

The chain is built from TRBV4-1 and TRBJ2-1; a weak D match, TRBD2 (5 bases). The ends were cut back, 0 bases at V and 2 bases at J, with 11 bases in the middle. Per germline, CDR1 MGHRA and CDR2 YSYEKL. This CDR3 has 16 residues. The CDR3 sequence is CASSQDWPAAYNEQFF. For the CDR3, the DNA is TGCGCCAGCAGCCAAGATTGGCCAGCGGCCTACAATGAGCAGTTCTTC.

This clone was detected once. The chain has TRBV4-1 and TRBJ1-2; perhaps TRBD1 as D (5 bases). The CDR3 loop spans 16 amino acids. Between the trimmed V and J ends, which lost 1 base and 0 bases, there was a span of 12 bases. The germline V gene encodes CDR1 MGHRA and CDR2 YSYEKL. This CDR3 is CASSQATANTNYGYTF. The CDR3 DNA reads TGCGCCAGCAGCCAAGCGACAGCTAATACTAACTATGGCTACACCTTC.

The chain is built from TRBV10-3 and TRBJ2-7, with 7 bases identical to TRBD1. There are 16 residues in the CDR3. J was trimmed by 4 bases and V by 0 bases; bases with no gene match: 9. In germline, CDR1 is ENHRY, CDR2 SYGVKD. The chain's CDR3 is CAISESGQNPGYEQYF. The CDR3 DNA reads as TGTGCCATCAGTGAGTCGGGACAGAATCCGGGGTACGAGCAGTACTTC.

The rearrangement joins TRBV2 to TRBJ2-1, with 7 bases fitting TRBD2. With V trimmed by 4 bases and J by 3 bases, 3 bases remained unmatched. Germline V gene data show CDR1 as SNHLY and CDR2 as FYNNEI. CDR3 length: 14 residues. CDR3 coding DNA: TGTGCCAGCAGTGTCGGGACTATCTACAATGAGCAGTTCTTC. Translating gives CASSVGTIYNEQFF.

The CDR3 DNA sequence: TGTGCCAGCTCACCTGAGGACAGGCACTATGGCTACACCTTC. This codes for CASSPEDRHYGYTF. The chain recombines TRBV18 with TRBJ1-2; 7 nucleotides line up with TRBD1. V lost 3 bases and J lost 3; bases outside the gene matches: 4. The CDR3 runs to 14 residues. Germline V gives CDR1 KGHSH, CDR2 LQKENI.

The chain is built from TRBV13 and TRBJ2-5, with TRBD2 identical over 14 bases. Losses at the gene ends were 6 bases for V and 2 bases for J; bases not matched to a gene: 11. The CDR3 sequence is 18 residues long. In germline, CDR1 is PRHDT, CDR2 FYEKMQ (reference sequence). DNA of the CDR3: TGTGCCAGCAGACGGACTAGCGGGGGGCTCCGCCAGCAAGAGACCCAGTACTTC. This codes for CASRRTSGGLRQQETQYF.